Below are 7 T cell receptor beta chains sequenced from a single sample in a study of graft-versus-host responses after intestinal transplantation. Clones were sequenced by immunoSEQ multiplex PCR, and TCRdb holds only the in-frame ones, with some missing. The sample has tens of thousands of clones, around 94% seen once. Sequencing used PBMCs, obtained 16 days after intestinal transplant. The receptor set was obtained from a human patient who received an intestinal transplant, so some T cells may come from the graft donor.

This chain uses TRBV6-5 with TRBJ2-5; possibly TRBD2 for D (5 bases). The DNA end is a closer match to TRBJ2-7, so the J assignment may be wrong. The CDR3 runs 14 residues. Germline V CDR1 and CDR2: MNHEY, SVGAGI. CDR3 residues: CASSSQRSSYEQYF. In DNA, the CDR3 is TGTGCCAGCAGCTCCCAGCGGAGCTCCTACGAGCAGTACTTC.

DNA of the CDR3: TGTGCCAGCAGCTTAACGAACACCGGGGAGCTGTTTTTT. It translates to CASSLTNTGELFF. This chain links TRBV7-3 with TRBJ2-2; no definite D call. Trimming removed 0 bases from V and 1 base from J, with 0 bases in between. The germline V gene has CDR1 SGHTA and CDR2 FQGTGA. The CDR3 sequence is 13 residues long.

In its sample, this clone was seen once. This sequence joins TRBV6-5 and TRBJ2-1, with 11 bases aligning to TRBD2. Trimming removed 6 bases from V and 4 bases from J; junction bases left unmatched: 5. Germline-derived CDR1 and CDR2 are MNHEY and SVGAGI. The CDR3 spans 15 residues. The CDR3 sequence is CASSPLAGGYNEQFF. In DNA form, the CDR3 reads TGTGCCAGCAGCCCGCTAGCGGGAGGTTACAATGAGCAGTTCTTC.

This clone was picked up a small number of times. The CDR3 DNA sequence: TGTGCCTGGAGTGTATTGGGCTACGAGCAGTACTTC. This gives the protein CAWSVLGYEQYF. V is TRBV30 and J is TRBJ2-7; D unclear. CDR3 length: 12 amino acids. The V gene's germline CDR1 is GTSNPN and CDR2 SVGIG (reference sequence). The germline V and J ends were trimmed by 0 bases and 3 bases, with 6 bases remaining between them.

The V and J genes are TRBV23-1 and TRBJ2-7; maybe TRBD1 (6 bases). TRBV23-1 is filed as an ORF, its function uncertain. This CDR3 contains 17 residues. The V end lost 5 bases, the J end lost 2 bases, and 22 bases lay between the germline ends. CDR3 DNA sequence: TGCGCCAGCAGTTGGCAAGGGGCTGCAGGGGCTACCTACGAGCAGTACTTC. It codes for CASSWQGAAGATYEQYF.

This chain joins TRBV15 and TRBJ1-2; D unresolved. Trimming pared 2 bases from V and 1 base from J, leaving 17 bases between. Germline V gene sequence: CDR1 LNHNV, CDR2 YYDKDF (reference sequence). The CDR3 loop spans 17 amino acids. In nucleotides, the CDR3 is TGTGCCACCAGCAGACCCAAAAGAGGGAGCGATAACTATGGCTACACCTTC. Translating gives CATSRPKRGSDNYGYTF.

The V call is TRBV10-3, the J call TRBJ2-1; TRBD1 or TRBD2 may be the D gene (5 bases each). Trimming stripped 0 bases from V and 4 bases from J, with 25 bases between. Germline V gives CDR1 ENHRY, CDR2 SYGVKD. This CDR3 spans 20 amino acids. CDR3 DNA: TGTGCCATCAGTGAGTCAGGGGCCTTGCGGGCTCCTACCCTATACAATGAGCAGTTCTTC. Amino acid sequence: CAISESGALRAPTLYNEQFF.